Below, one TCR beta chain is given with its context. What it binds is unknown. The CDR3 extends over 14 amino acids. The germline CDR1 and CDR2 sequences are LGHDT and YNNKEL (reference sequence). V lost 7 bases to trimming and J lost 5 bases, with 17 bases between them. CD4+ T cell isolation took place after about nine days of culture. This record belongs to a study of vaccination effects on CD4 cells after COVID-19. Across the whole study: The vaccine given was either BNT162b2 or mRNA-1273, in two doses.

Assay: immunoSEQ multiplex PCR; the TCRdb copy retains only in-frame clones and omits some. The data show roughly 34,000 clones, approximately 70% seen once. Points from the study as a whole: Clones induced by infection and by vaccine showed marked clonal contraction late after vaccination.

This clonotype originated in a human donor who received a COVID-19 vaccine. Sequencing was performed on CD4+ T cells from PBMCs cultured without peptide, taken before COVID-19 vaccination. The rearrangement uses TRBV3-1 (or the pseudogene TRBV3-2) and TRBJ1-1; TRBD1 is a possible D gene (5 bases). CDR3 in DNA: TGTGCCAGCACCCTATTCGGGGGGAGGACTGAAGCTTTCTTT. Translating gives CASTLFGGRTEAFF.